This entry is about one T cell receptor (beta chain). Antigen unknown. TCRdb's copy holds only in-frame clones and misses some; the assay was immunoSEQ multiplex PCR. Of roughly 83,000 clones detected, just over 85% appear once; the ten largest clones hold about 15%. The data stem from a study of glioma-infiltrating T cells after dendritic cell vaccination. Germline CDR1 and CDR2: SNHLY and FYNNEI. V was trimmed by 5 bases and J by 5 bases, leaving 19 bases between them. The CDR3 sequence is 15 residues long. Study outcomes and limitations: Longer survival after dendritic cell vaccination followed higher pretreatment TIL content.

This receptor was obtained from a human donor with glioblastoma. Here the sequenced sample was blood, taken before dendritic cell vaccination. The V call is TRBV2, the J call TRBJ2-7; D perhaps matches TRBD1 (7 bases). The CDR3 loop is CASSLLVLRGDEQYF. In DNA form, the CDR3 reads TGTGCCAGCAGTCTATTGGTGCTCAGGGGGGACGAGCAGTACTTC.